This T cell receptor beta chain stems from a study of blood T cell repertoires in COVID-19 (dated by TCRdb to 2018 to 2021). With regard to the full study: Recovered participants in ImmuneRACE Cohort 3 were defined as having two consecutive negative NP/OP PCR tests, clearance from a healthcare professional, or resolution of symptoms. The sample metadata nearly always contained a de-identified subject ID, COVID-19 status, age in years and sex. A freely available public database, intended as a resource for researchers studying the immune response to SARS-CoV-2, is where the repertoires were released. The prospective study material was composed of cDNA or gDNA derived from T cells, B-cell-depleted T cells, or PBMCs. The dataset comprised deeply sampled blood TCRbeta repertoires from subjects exposed to, actively infected with, or recovered from COVID-19. The samples were drawn from two sources: the first 160 participants of the ongoing ImmuneRACE study, and fewer than 1,500 subjects contributed by 6 global collaborators. Samples covering the acute and convalescent phases of COVID-19 were provided by collaborators in the United States, Italy and Spain. HLA class I and class II types, where available, came from metadata supplied by the sample provider rather than from assay-based typing.

Participants in the prospective study were aged about 18 to 95 years, lived in about two dozen United States geographic areas, and enrolled through a virtual design. To assign participants to cohorts, the prospective study relied on clinical history that participants themselves reported in a screening survey and a study questionnaire. In the prospective study, mobile phlebotomists collected whole blood, serum and a nasopharyngeal or oropharyngeal swab from each participant. Additional blood draws and questionnaires over a roughly two-month period could optionally be provided by prospective study participants. Before DNA extraction, blood samples from the prospective study were shipped at room temperature or frozen. A note on this clone: Its antigen has not been determined. Per-nucleotide qualities are absent, and no much larger clonotype sits a single base away.

The immunoSEQ Assay, a bias-controlled multiplex PCR, was used to amplify TCRbeta CDR3 regions from genomic DNA. Concerning the study's data processing: The number of nucleated cells in each sample was estimated from the amplification of reference gene primers within the assay. Sequence reads were collapsed and filtered to measure the absolute abundance of every unique TCRbeta CDR3 rearrangement. For each sample, productive Simpson clonality was calculated as the square root of Simpson's diversity index over productive rearrangements. TCRdb obtained this table from immuneACCESS and retained in-frame rearrangements with V and J assigned. These tables miss some clones; where compared with another copy, unresolved V genes account for less than half of the shortfall, and the remainder is unexplained. The D gene and trimming were derived from the DNA, and the V and J assignments and clone size from that table. Recorded for this sample are fewer than 250,000 clones; around 87% of them occurred a single time. About 22% of the sample goes to the ten largest clones.

The full study reports these points: How much clinical and demographic metadata was included differed by source and by participant, and the metadata was provided uncurated.

Sequencing was performed on PBMCs or T cells enriched from blood (not recorded which). The clonotype was recovered from a woman between 40 and 50 years old in a cohort exposed to, infected with or recovered from COVID-19 (not recorded which).

The bases are TGTGCCAGCAGCCAGGCCCCGGGGGGCTACACCTTC. Its translation is CASSQAPGGYTF. The chain employs TRBV4-2 and TRBJ1-2; no D segment can be confidently identified. Looking up the germline V gene yields CDR1 LGHNA and CDR2 YNFKEQ. V loses 3 bases of germline sequence and J loses 8 bases, and the interval between the two ends is 10 bases. Its CDR3 holds 12 amino acids, cysteine through phenylalanine. The CDR3 DNA has 36 bases and is translated from base 1.